This TCR beta chain originates from a study of T-cell memory formation after mild COVID-19. Across the study: The TCR clusters were mostly specific to one donor.

TCRdb reprocessed the 5' RACE reads with MiXCR, giving one entry per CDR3 protein. The sample has roughly 100,000 distinct CDR3 sequences; about 13% are singletons. CDR3 length equals 17 residues. J lost 8 bases, V lost 1 base, and 15 bases had no gene match. Per the germline V gene, CDR1 is DFQATT and CDR2 is SNEGSKA (reference sequence). This clonotype was counted many times. The antigen is unknown. Study conclusions and caveats: Pre-infection memory carried some responding clones, suggesting that cross-reactive memory joined.

This receptor was taken from an adult woman who had mild COVID-19 (a few samples of this study predate the infection). Cell type and time point are not known. Sequencing was done on a sample of PBMCs or a T cell subset sorted from them (not recorded which). This chain joins TRBV20-1 and TRBJ2-1, with 9 bases that match TRBD2. The CDR3 bases are TGCAGTGCTAGAGCTAGTAGCGGGAGCATGGTGTGGGATGAGCAGTTCTTC. Translating it yields CSARASSGSMVWDEQFF.